In this sample, the clone carrying this T cell receptor (beta chain) turned up a few times. This sample stems from a study of identical twins. V dropped 2 bases and J dropped 2; count of bases not matched to a gene: 7. This CDR3 spans 16 amino acids. CDR1 and CDR2 (germline): SGHVS, FQNEAQ. TCRdb called the 5' RACE reads again in MiXCR, with one record for every CDR3 protein. The sample yields about 330,000 distinct CDR3 sequences, around 12% seen once. This sample was shared with a second study, whose subject was yellow fever vaccine responses in identical twins.

The rearrangement uses TRBV7-8 and TRBJ2-5; 8 bases line up with TRBD2. This receptor was identified in a woman under 30 in good health. The sequenced sample consisted of CD8+ T cells sorted from blood. CDR3: CASSLSPGGKQETQYF. The CDR3 nucleotides read TGTGCCAGCAGCTTAAGTCCGGGAGGGAAACAAGAGACCCAGTACTTC.